This T cell receptor beta chain was obtained from a study of OX40 agonist ivuxolimab in advanced cancers. Overall study context: People who had prior anti-PD-1, anti-PD-L1 or anti-CTLA-4 therapy could take part, and about 40% had some.

General study findings and limits: Expanded clones were, on average, more numerous in CD8+ T cells than in CD4+.

In regard to this clone: What it recognizes is unknown.

Blood got drawn at baseline, again on cycle 4 day 1, and then on cycle 7 day 1. The CDR3 is 12 amino acids. Trimming removed 4 bases at V and 12 bases at J, with 13 bases between. Measured with immunoSEQ multiplex PCR; TCRdb has only the in-frame clones, and not every one. The sample lists 70,000 to 95,000 clones; roughly 83% were seen once. This chain connects TRBV23-1 to TRBJ2-1; D is possibly TRBD1 or TRBD2 (5 bases each). TRBV23-1 is an ORF, with its function uncertain. The TCR originated in an adult with an advanced solid tumor such as melanoma, head and neck, liver or kidney cancer. The sequencing here drew on CD4+ or CD8+ T cells sorted from blood, taken in a trial of the OX40 agonist ivuxolimab. The CDR3 DNA reads TGCGCCAGCAGTCCCACCGGGACGTCGCAGTTCTTC. It is translated as CASSPTGTSQFF.